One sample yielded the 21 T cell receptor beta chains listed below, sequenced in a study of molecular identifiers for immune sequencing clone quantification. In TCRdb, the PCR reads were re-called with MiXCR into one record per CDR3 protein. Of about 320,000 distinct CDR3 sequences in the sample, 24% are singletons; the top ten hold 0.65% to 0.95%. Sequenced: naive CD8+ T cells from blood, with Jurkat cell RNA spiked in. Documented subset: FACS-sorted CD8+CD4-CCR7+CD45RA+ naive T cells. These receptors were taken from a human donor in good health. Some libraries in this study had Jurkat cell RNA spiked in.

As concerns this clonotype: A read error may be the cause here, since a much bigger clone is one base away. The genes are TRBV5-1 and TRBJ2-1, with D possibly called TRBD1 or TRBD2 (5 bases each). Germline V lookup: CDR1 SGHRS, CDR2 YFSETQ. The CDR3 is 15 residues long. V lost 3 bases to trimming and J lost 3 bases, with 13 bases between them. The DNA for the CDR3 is TGCGCCAGCAGCTCGGACATTGGGGGCTACAATGAGCAGTTCTTC. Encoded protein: CASSSDIGGYNEQFF.

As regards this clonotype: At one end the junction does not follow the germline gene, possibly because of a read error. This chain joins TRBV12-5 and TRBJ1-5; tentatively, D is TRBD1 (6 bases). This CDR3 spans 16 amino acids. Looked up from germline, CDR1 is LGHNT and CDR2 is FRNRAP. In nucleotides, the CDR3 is TGTGCTAGTGGTTTGGGACAGGAAGATAGCAATCAGCCCCAGGATTTT. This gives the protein CASGLGQEDSNQPQDF. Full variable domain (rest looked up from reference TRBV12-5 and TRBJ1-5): DARVTQTPRHKVTEMGQEVTMRCQPILGHNTVFWYRQTMMQGLELLAYFRNRAPLDDSGMPKDRFSAEMPDATLATLKIQPSEPRDSAVYFCASGLGQEDSNQPQDFGDGTRLSIL.

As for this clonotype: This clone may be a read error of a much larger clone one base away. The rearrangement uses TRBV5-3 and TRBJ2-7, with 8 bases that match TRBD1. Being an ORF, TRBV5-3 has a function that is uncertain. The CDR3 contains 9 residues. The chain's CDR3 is CASSPGGPF. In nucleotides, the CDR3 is TGTGCCAGCAGCCCAGGGGGCCCTTTC.

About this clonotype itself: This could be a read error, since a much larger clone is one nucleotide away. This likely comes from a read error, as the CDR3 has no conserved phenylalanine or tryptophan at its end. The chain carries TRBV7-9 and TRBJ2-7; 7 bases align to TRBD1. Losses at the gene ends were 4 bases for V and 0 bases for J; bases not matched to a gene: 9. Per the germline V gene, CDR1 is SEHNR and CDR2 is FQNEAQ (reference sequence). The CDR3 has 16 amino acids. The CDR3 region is CASSSAGTVTSYEQYL. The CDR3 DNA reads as TGTGCCAGCAGCTCGGCCGGGACAGTTACCTCCTACGAGCAGTACCTC.

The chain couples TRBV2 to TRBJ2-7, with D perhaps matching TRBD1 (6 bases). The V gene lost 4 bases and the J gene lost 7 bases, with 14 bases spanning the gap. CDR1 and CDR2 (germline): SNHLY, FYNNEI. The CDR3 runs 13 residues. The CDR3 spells CASSAGAPEEQYF. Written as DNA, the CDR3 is TGTGCCAGCAGTGCAGGGGCCCCCGAGGAGCAGTACTTC. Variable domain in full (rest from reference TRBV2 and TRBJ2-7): EPEVTQTPSHQVTQMGQEVILRCVPISNHLYFYWYRQILGQKVEFLVSFYNNEISEKSEIFDDQFSVERPDGSNFTLKIRSTKLEDSAMYFCASSAGAPEEQYFGPGTRLTVT.

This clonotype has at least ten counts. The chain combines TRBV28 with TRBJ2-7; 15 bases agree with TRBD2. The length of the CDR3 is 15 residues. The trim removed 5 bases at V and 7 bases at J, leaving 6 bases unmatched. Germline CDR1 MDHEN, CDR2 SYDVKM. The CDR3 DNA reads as TGTGCCAGCAGTGGACTAGCGGGAGGGCTGGCAGAGCAGTACTTC. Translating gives CASSGLAGGLAEQYF.

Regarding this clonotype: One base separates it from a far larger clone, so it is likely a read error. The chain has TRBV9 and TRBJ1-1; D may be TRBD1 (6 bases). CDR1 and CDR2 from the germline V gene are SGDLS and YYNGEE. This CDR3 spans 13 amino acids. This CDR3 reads CDSSVGGSTEAFF. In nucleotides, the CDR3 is TGTGACAGCAGCGTAGGGGGATCCACTGAAGCTTTCTTT.

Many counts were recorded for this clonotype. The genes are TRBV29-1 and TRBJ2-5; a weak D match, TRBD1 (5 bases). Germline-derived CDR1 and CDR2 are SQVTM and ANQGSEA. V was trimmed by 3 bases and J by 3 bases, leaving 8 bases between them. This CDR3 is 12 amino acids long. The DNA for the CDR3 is TGCAGCGTTGAGCCCAGGGAAGAGACCCAGTACTTC. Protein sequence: CSVEPREETQYF. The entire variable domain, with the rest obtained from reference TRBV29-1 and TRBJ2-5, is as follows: SAVISQKPSRDICQRGTSLTIQCQVDSQVTMMFWYRQQPGQSLTLIATANQGSEATYESGFVIDKFPISRPNLTFSTLTVSNMSPEDSSIYLCSVEPREETQYFGPGTRLLVL.

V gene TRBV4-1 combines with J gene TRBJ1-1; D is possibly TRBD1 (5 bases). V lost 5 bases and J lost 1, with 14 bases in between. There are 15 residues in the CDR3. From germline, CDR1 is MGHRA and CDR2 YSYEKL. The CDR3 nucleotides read TGCGCCAGCAGCTCGCCGGGACGGTCGAACACTGAAGCTTTCTTT. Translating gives CASSSPGRSNTEAFF.

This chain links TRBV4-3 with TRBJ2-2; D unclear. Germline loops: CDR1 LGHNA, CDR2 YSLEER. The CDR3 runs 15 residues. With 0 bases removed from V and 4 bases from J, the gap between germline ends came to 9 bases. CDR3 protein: CASSQDTHFTGELFF. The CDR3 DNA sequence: TGCGCCAGCAGCCAAGACACACATTTCACCGGGGAGCTGTTTTTT.

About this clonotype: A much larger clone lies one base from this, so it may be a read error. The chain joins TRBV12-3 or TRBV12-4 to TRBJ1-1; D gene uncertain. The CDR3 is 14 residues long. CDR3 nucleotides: TGTGCCAGCAGTCACGGAAACATGAACACTGAAGCTTCCTTT. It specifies CASSHGNMNTEASF.

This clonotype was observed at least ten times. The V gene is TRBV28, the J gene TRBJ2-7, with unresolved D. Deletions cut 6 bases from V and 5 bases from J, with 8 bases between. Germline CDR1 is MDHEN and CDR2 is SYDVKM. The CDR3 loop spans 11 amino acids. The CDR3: CASSLFHEQYF. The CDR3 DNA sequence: TGTGCCAGCAGCTTGTTCCACGAGCAGTACTTC.

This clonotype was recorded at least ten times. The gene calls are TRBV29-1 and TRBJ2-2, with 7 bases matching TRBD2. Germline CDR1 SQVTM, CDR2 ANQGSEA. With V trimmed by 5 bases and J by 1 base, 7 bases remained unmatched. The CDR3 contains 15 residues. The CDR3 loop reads CSVTDPGGNTGELFF. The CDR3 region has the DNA TGCAGCGTTACGGACCCGGGAGGGAACACCGGGGAGCTGTTTTTT.

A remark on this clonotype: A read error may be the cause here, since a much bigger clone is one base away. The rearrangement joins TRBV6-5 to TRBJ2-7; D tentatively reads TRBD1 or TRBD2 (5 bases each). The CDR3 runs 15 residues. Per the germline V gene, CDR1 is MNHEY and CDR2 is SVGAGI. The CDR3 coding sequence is TGTGCCAGCAGCTCTCCCGGGGCCTCGACCTACGGGCAGTACTTC. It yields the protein CASSSPGASTYGQYF.

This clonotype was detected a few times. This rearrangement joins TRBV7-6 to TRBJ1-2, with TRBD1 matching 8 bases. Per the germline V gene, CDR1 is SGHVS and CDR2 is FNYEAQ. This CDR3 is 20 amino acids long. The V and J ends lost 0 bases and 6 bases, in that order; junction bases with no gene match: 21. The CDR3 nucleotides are TGTGCCAGCAGCTTAGCGATTAGCCAGGGGGCGCTTAGGTTTCCGGATGGCTACACCTTC. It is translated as CASSLAISQGALRFPDGYTF.

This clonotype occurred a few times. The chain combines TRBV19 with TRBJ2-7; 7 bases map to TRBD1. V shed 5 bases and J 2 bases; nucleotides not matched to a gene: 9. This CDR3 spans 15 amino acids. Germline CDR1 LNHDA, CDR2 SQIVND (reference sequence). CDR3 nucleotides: TGTGCCAGTAGTCTCTCCTGGGACAGTACCTACGAGCAGTACTTC. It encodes CASSLSWDSTYEQYF.

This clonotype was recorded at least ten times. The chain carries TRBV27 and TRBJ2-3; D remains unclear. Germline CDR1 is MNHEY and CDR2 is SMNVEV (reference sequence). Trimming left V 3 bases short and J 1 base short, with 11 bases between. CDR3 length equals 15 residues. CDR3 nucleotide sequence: TGTGCCAGCAGTTTCCGTACCTGGGGCACAGATACGCAGTATTTT. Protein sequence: CASSFRTWGTDTQYF.

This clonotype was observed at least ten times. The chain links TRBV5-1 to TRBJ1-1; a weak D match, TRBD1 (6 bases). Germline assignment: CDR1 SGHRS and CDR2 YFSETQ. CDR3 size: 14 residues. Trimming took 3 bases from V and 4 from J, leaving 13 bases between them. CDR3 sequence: CASSSQGGGTEAFF. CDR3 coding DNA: TGCGCCAGCAGCTCACAGGGAGGAGGCACTGAAGCTTTCTTT.

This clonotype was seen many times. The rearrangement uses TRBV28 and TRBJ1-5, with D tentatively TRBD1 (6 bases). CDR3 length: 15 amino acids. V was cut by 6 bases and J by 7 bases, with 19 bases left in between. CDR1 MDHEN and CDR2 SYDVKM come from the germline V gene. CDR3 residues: CASSRLGAGKQPQHF. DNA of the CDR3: TGTGCCAGCAGCCGCTTGGGGGCCGGGAAGCAGCCCCAGCATTTT. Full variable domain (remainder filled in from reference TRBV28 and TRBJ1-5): DVKVTQSSRYLVKRTGEKVFLECVQDMDHENMFWYRQDPGLGLRLIYFSYDVKMKEKGDIPEGYSVSREKKERFSLILESASTNQTSMYLCASSRLGAGKQPQHFGDGTRLSIL.

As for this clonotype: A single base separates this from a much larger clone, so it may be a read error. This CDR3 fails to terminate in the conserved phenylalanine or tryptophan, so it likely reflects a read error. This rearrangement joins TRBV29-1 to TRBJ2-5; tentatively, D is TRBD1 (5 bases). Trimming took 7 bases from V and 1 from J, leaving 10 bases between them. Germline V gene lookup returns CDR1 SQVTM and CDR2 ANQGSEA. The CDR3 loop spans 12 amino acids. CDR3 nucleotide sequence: TGCAGCGCGTACAGGACCCAAGAGACCCAGTACCTC. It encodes CSAYRTQETQYL.

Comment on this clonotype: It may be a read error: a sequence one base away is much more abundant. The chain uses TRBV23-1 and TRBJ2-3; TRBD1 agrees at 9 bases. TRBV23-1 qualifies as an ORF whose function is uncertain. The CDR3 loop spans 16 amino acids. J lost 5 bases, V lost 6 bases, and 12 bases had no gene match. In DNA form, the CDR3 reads TGCGCCAGCAGACAAACAGGGGGCATATACATAGATACGCAGTATTTT. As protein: CASRQTGGIYIDTQYF.